The sequence of this TCR beta chain was determined in a study of early T cells in non-severe SARS-CoV-2 infection (dated by TCRdb to 2020 to 2022). Study-level background: Bulk RNA from unsorted whole blood was used for TCR sequencing, so alpha and beta chains could not be paired. What the work shows at the level of the full study, not this receptor alone: VDJdb matching was skewed toward anti-spike CD8 responses and likely underestimated virus-specific expansions, missing private and CD4 specificities.

Library preparation used 5' RACE. Sequencer: NextSeq 500. Unique molecular identifiers were attached to individual cDNA molecules in the TCR library protocol so that sequencing error and PCR bias could be corrected. Both TCR alpha and beta chains were sequenced, and tight co-correlation was observed between alpha and beta sequence abundances in each sample. In the source study's methods: Decombinator V4 was used to perform V gene, J gene and CDR3 annotation of TCR sequences. Expanded TCRs were defined as changing significantly between any two time points under a Poisson model with p below 0.0001. TCR abundances were normalised to the total number of TCRs sequenced per sample and were expressed as counts per million. TRAV1-2 paired with TRAJ12, TRAJ20 or TRAJ33 defined MAIT TCRs, while TRAV10 paired with TRAJ18 defined iNKT TCRs. A search of VDJdb, accessed on 1 November 2021, was run for TCRs annotated to CMV, EBV and SARS-CoV-2, with TCRs annotated for multiple antigens excluded. Clones were called with MiXCR by TCRdb after fastp trimmed the public reads at Q25, and only in-frame beta chains were retained. Each entry is one CDR3 protein sequence, shown with its most common DNA and genes. What appears here as the V and J calls and clone size reflects TCRdb's work, not the paper's. This sample has 100,000 to 150,000 distinct CDR3 sequences in its table, and 14% to 15% of those were observed once. The ten largest clones add up to just over 20% of the sample.

This clonotype appeared many times. The target of this receptor is not known. No base quality information exists; no much larger clone differs at one position. The study was a case-control design nested within a healthcare worker cohort in London, UK, with weekly nasopharyngeal swab PCR tests and blood sampling. Between 23 and 31 March 2020, the week of the UK lockdown, healthcare workers were enrolled and then followed up weekly for as long as 16 weeks. From a lookup of the germline V gene, CDR1 and CDR2 are MDHEN and SYDVKM. Relative to germline, V is missing 5 bases and J is missing 6 bases, with 4 bases of the junction outside any gene match. The CDR3 has 12 amino acids, counting the end cysteine and phenylalanine. The DNA shown is the 36-base CDR3, in frame from base 1.

Sequenced: whole blood. The receptor was derived from an adult who was a healthcare worker with PCR-confirmed SARS-CoV-2 infection or an uninfected control (not recorded which). Recombination linked TRBV28 to TRBJ2-7, and TRBD1 matches 7 of the central bases. The encoded CDR3 is CASSQTGLEQYF. Here is the DNA: TGTGCCAGCAGTCAGACAGGGCTCGAGCAGTACTTC.